This TCR beta chain was profiled in a study of T cells in Graves' hyperthyroidism and ophthalmopathy. As for this clonotype: What it binds is not known.

Stable disease denoted Graves' hyperthyroidism without ophthalmopathy progression within 18 months. V was clipped by 4 bases and J by 3 bases, with 18 bases between them. CDR1 WSHSY and CDR2 SAAADI come from the germline V gene. The CDR3 totals 16 residues. Overall study findings and caveats: Ophthalmopathy, as predicted by the model, came a median roughly 6.5 months after the prediction.

Authors of the study amplified TCR beta CDR3 regions from RNA transcripts. RT-PCR in the first round (using the HTBI primer set) targeted the TCR CDR3. TCRdb ran MiXCR on the multiplex PCR reads and lists one entry per CDR3 protein. Seen here are around 540,000 distinct CDR3 sequences, just over 45% observed once, and the top ten hold approximately 8.2%. The rearrangement uses TRBV10-2 and TRBJ1-2, with D uncertain. The source of this sequence is a woman aged 18-35 years with Graves' hyperthyroidism. The specimen sequenced was peripheral blood or thyroid tissue (not recorded which). DNA for the CDR3: TGCGCCAGCAGTGCTAGAGATCGGGCAGCTCACTATGGCTACACCTTC. This translates into CASSARDRAAHYGYTF.